The 32 T cell receptor beta chains below come from one sample, sequenced in a study of vaccination effects on CD4 cells after COVID-19. Profiled with immunoSEQ multiplex PCR; TCRdb holds only in-frame clones, not every one. The sample includes under 75,000 clones, 80% of them seen just once. Antigen specificity for these receptors is unknown. Antigen-specific CD4+ T cells were expanded (with viral peptide pools) by the ViraFEST assay ahead of sequencing. At the end of 10 days of culture, CD4+ T cells were isolated. Vaccinated participants had no history of SARS-CoV-2 infection and tested negative for nucleocapsid antibodies. Sequenced material: CD4+ T cells from PBMCs cultured with SARS-CoV-2 spike peptides, taken before COVID-19 vaccination. These receptors all come from a human donor who received a COVID-19 vaccine.

The chain is built from TRBV7-9 and TRBJ2-3, with D unclear. Trimming removed 3 bases from V and 7 bases from J, with 8 bases in between. CDR1 is SEHNR, CDR2 FQNEAQ, per germline (reference sequence). The CDR3 is made up of 12 amino acids. The CDR3 spells CASSFSGNTQYF. In DNA form, the CDR3 reads TGTGCCAGCAGCTTTAGTGGTAATACGCAGTATTTT.

The rearrangement joins TRBV24-1 to TRBJ2-5; D is possibly TRBD1 or TRBD2 (5 bases each). The germline V and J ends were trimmed by 4 bases and 1 base, with 12 bases remaining between them. Per the germline V gene, CDR1 is KGHDR and CDR2 is SFDVKD. The CDR3 runs to 15 residues. CDR3 DNA: TGTGCCACCAGTGACGGGGACGGCTTCCAAGAGACCCAGTACTTC. Translating gives CATSDGDGFQETQYF.

CDR3 in DNA: TGTGCCAGCAGCTTATTTGGGACAGGGATCTATGGCTACACCTTC. Protein product: CASSLFGTGIYGYTF. V usage is TRBV7-2 and J usage is TRBJ1-2, with TRBD1 matching 9 bases. Germline assignment: CDR1 SGHTA and CDR2 FQGNSA. Trimming removed 2 bases from V and 4 bases from J; junction bases left unmatched: 5. This CDR3 is 15 amino acids long. The full variable domain, rest sourced from reference TRBV7-2 and TRBJ1-2, is GAGVSQSPSNKVTEKGKDVELRCDPISGHTALYWYRQSLGQGLEFLIYFQGNSAPDKSGLPSDRFSAERTGGSVSTLTIQRTQQEDSAVYLCASSLFGTGIYGYTFGSGTRLTVV.

The chain employs TRBV28 and TRBJ1-2; D not resolved. Germline CDR1 reads MDHEN; CDR2 reads SYDVKM. The CDR3 is 15 residues long. The V gene lost 6 bases and the J gene lost 4 bases, with 18 bases spanning the gap. The CDR3 bases are TGTGCCAGCAGACGCCCAGTCGGGTCGATCTATGGCTACACCTTC. Its protein product is CASRRPVGSIYGYTF.

Only one count was recorded for this clone. The rearrangement links TRBV6-2 or TRBV6-3 to TRBJ2-5; D call uncertain. The CDR3 runs to 16 residues. V lost 3 bases and J lost 2, with 16 bases in between. Germline assignment: CDR1 MNHEY and CDR2 SVGEGT. DNA of the CDR3: TGTGCCAGCAGTTATCTGTTGGGCAGTACTCAAGAGACCCAGTACTTC. This encodes CASSYLLGSTQETQYF.

The chain employs TRBV24-1 and TRBJ2-2; D call uncertain. Trimming took off 4 bases at V and 5 bases at J, with 7 bases between the two ends. Per germline, CDR1 KGHDR and CDR2 SFDVKD. CDR3 length equals 13 residues. CDR3 amino acids: CATSERLTGELFF. In DNA, the CDR3 is TGTGCCACCAGTGAACGATTAACCGGGGAGCTGTTTTTT.

The V and J genes are TRBV6-1 and TRBJ1-1; TRBD1 might be the D (5 bases). The CDR3 extends over 14 amino acids. Trimming stripped 2 bases from V and 7 bases from J, with 14 bases between. Germline assignment: CDR1 MNHNS and CDR2 SASEGT. CDR3 nucleotides: TGTGCCAGCAGTGAACTCCTGGGGCAGGGTGAAGCTTTCTTT. Protein: CASSELLGQGEAFF.

The rearrangement links TRBV27 to TRBJ1-4, with D perhaps matching TRBD1 (5 bases). In germline, CDR1 is MNHEY, CDR2 SMNVEV (reference sequence). The germline V and J ends were trimmed by 5 bases and 2 bases, with 12 bases remaining between them. The CDR3 sequence is 15 residues long. The CDR3 protein is CASSAQGLTNEKLFF. CDR3 nucleotide sequence: TGTGCCAGCAGTGCGCAGGGTTTGACTAATGAAAAACTGTTTTTT.

This clone appeared once. CDR3 DNA: TGCGCCAGCAGCTTGCCACAGGGAAGTGGAACAGATACGCAGTATTTT. This gives the protein CASSLPQGSGTDTQYF. The V and J genes are TRBV5-1 and TRBJ2-3; D possibly corresponds to TRBD1 (6 bases). The CDR3 consists of 16 residues. CDR1 SGHRS and CDR2 YFSETQ come from the germline V gene. Trimming pared 1 base from V and 3 bases from J, leaving 15 bases between.

The chain couples TRBV29-1 to TRBJ2-3; D is perhaps TRBD1 (5 bases). The CDR3 loop spans 13 amino acids. V lost 4 bases to trimming and J lost 2 bases, with 10 bases between them. CDR1 and CDR2 from the germline V gene are SQVTM and ANQGSEA. CDR3: CSVAKGSTDTQYF. CDR3 nucleotides: TGCAGCGTTGCAAAGGGGTCCACAGATACGCAGTATTTT.

This chain links TRBV4-2 with TRBJ1-3; D remains ambiguous. V was cut by 0 bases and J by 3 bases, with 12 bases left in between. The CDR3 has 16 amino acids. The germline CDR1 and CDR2 sequences are LGHNA and YNFKEQ. This chain's CDR3 is CASSQEAGTFGNTIYF. DNA of the CDR3: TGTGCCAGCAGCCAAGAAGCAGGTACCTTTGGAAACACCATATATTTT.

The chain couples TRBV6-5 to TRBJ2-3; D not certain. The CDR3 runs to 14 residues. Germline V lookup: CDR1 MNHEY, CDR2 SVGAGI. Trimming took 2 bases from V and 6 from J, leaving 12 bases between them. CDR3 loop: CASSYGRARDTQYF. As DNA, the CDR3 is TGTGCCAGCAGTTACGGACGGGCGCGGGATACGCAGTATTTT.

The rearrangement joins TRBV6-5 to TRBJ1-2, with 8 nucleotides matching TRBD1. Germline V gives CDR1 MNHEY, CDR2 SVGAGI. V shed 7 bases, J shed 1 base, and the junction held 5 bases outside the gene matches. The CDR3 covers 14 residues. The chain's CDR3 is CASKTGVFNYGYTF. The CDR3 coding sequence is TGTGCCAGCAAGACAGGGGTATTTAACTATGGCTACACCTTC.

CDR3 nucleotides: TGCGCCAGCAGCCAGGGGACTAGCGCTTTTGACACCGGGGAGCTGTTTTTT. This codes for CASSQGTSAFDTGELFF. V and J are TRBV5-1 and TRBJ2-2; 10 bases line up with TRBD2. The J segment lost 3 bases and the V segment lost 4 bases, leaving 9 bases of the junction unmatched. The CDR3 contains 17 residues. The germline V gene encodes CDR1 SGHRS and CDR2 YFSETQ. The whole variable domain, remainder taken from reference TRBV5-1 and TRBJ2-2, is KAGVTQTPRYLIKTRGQQVTLSCSPISGHRSVSWYQQTPGQGLQFLFEYFSETQRNKGNFPGRFSGRQFSNSRSEMNVSTLELGDSALYLCASSQGTSAFDTGELFFGEGSRLTVL.

The chain employs TRBV6-2 or TRBV6-3 and TRBJ2-4; D not certain. V dropped 0 bases and J dropped 1 base, with 7 bases sitting between them. Germline CDR1 reads MNHEY; CDR2 reads SVGEGT. The CDR3 is 15 amino acids. The CDR3 DNA follows: TGTGCCAGCAGTTACTCCGGGTCGGCCAAAAACATTCAGTACTTC. As protein: CASSYSGSAKNIQYF.

The chain joins TRBV7-8 to TRBJ2-5; D remains unclear. CDR3 length equals 14 residues. Germline V lookup: CDR1 SGHVS, CDR2 FQNEAQ. With 2 bases removed from V and 4 bases from J, the gap between germline ends came to 11 bases. The CDR3 loop reads CASSLTWYRETQYF. Here the CDR3 DNA reads TGTGCCAGCAGCTTAACGTGGTACCGAGAGACCCAGTACTTC.

This clone was counted a single time. V is TRBV11-2 and J is TRBJ1-3; unclear D gene. CDR1 is SGHAT and CDR2 is FQNNGV in the germline V gene. V dropped 4 bases and J dropped 3 bases, with 7 bases sitting between them. The CDR3 is made up of 13 amino acids. The CDR3 region has the DNA TGTGCCAGCAGCTCGAGTGGTGGAAACACCATATATTTT. This codes for CASSSSGGNTIYF.

The J gene is TRBJ1-5, the V gene TRBV12-3 or TRBV12-4; the D gene is possibly TRBD1 (6 bases). The V and J ends lost 4 bases and 9 bases respectively, with 13 bases between them. CDR3 size: 13 residues. CDR3 in DNA: TGTGCCAGCAGTTGGACAGACTCGCTGCCCCAGCATTTT. This encodes CASSWTDSLPQHF.

This sequence joins TRBV6-6 and TRBJ2-5, with TRBD2 identical over 9 bases. CDR1 and CDR2 from the germline V gene are MNHNY and SVGAGI (reference sequence). V trimming: 4 bases; J trimming: 1 base; junction bases outside the gene matches: 7. The CDR3 is 16 residues long. CDR3 sequence reads: CASSSQRGALQETQYF. The CDR3 bases are TGTGCCAGCAGTTCCCAGCGGGGGGCCCTCCAAGAGACCCAGTACTTC.

This clone was seen once. The J gene is TRBJ2-2, the V gene TRBV9; D gene uncertain. CDR3 length equals 15 residues. In germline, CDR1 is SGDLS, CDR2 YYNGEE. Trimming stripped 0 bases from V and 0 bases from J, with 6 bases between. CDR3 nucleotide sequence: TGTGCCAGCAGCGTAGAGACACCGAACACCGGGGAGCTGTTTTTT. Its protein is CASSVETPNTGELFF.

This clone was seen a few times. This chain connects TRBV3-1 (or the pseudogene TRBV3-2) to TRBJ1-5; D perhaps matches TRBD1 (6 bases). The ends were cut back, 5 bases at V and 4 bases at J, with 12 bases in the middle. CDR3 length: 14 residues. Germline V gene sequence: CDR1 LGHDT, CDR2 YNNKEL (reference sequence). The CDR3 reads CASSSQGRNQPQHF. CDR3 bases: TGTGCCAGCAGCAGTCAGGGGCGGAATCAGCCCCAGCATTTT.

This rearrangement joins TRBV19 to TRBJ1-4; D call uncertain. Per germline, CDR1 LNHDA and CDR2 SQIVND (reference sequence). This CDR3 comprises 14 residues. V was clipped by 4 bases and J by 4 bases, with 10 bases between them. The CDR3 sequence is CASSKTAYNEKLFF. The CDR3 DNA reads TGTGCCAGTAGTAAAACCGCCTATAATGAAAAACTGTTTTTT.

This clone was observed a single time. The chain is built from TRBV2 and TRBJ2-1, with a tentative D call TRBD2 (6 bases). Trimming removed 7 bases from V and 2 bases from J, with 21 bases in between. Looked up from germline, CDR1 is SNHLY and CDR2 is FYNNEI. The CDR3 has 17 residues. The CDR3 DNA follows: TGTGCCAGCACCGAAAGTACCGGGACTGTTACCTACAATGAGCAGTTCTTC. The encoded protein is CASTESTGTVTYNEQFF.

This clone occurred once. The chain employs TRBV5-6 and TRBJ2-5, with a tentative D call TRBD2 (5 bases). Between the trimmed V and J ends, which lost 2 bases and 1 base, there was a span of 12 bases. Germline CDR1 reads SGHDT; CDR2 reads YYEEEE. The CDR3 consists of 15 residues. The CDR3 nucleotides read TGTGCCAGCAGCTTCCACGCGGGCAGCCAAGAGACCCAGTACTTC. Translated: CASSFHAGSQETQYF.

The rearrangement links TRBV11-2 to TRBJ2-5; D is unresolved. V was shortened by 3 bases and J by 5 bases, with 10 bases between the two germline ends. This CDR3 contains 13 residues. Germline CDR1 SGHAT, CDR2 FQNNGV. CDR3 bases: TGTGCCAGCAGCTTTTCGCAGCCCGAGACCCAGTACTTC. Translated: CASSFSQPETQYF. Drawing the rest from reference TRBV11-2 and TRBJ2-5, the complete variable domain is EAGVAQSPRYKIIEKRQSVAFWCNPISGHATLYWYQQILGQGPKLLIQFQNNGVVDDSQLPKDRFSAERLKGVDSTLKIQPAKLEDSAVYLCASSFSQPETQYFGPGTRLLVL.

J is TRBJ2-5 and V is TRBV5-5; a weak D match, TRBD2 (7 bases). The V and J ends lost 6 bases and 2 bases respectively, with 20 bases between them. The CDR3 has 16 residues. The germline V gene encodes CDR1 SGHKS and CDR2 YYEKEE (reference sequence). CDR3 sequence reads: CASTVLGGVHQETQYF. CDR3 sequence (DNA): TGTGCCAGCACCGTCCTAGGGGGGGTCCATCAAGAGACCCAGTACTTC.

The V call is TRBV5-1, the J call TRBJ2-4; D uncertain. Germline V gene data show CDR1 as SGHRS and CDR2 as YFSETQ. Trimming removed 5 bases at V and 0 bases at J, with 12 bases between. The CDR3 has 15 residues. As DNA, the CDR3 is TGCGCCAGCAGTCCCTACCAGTCAGCCAAAAACATTCAGTACTTC. Amino acid sequence: CASSPYQSAKNIQYF.

The genes are TRBV2 and TRBJ1-1; D may be TRBD1 (6 bases). CDR3 size: 17 residues. Trimming removed 8 bases from V and 6 bases from J, with 28 bases in between. The germline V gene has CDR1 SNHLY and CDR2 FYNNEI. The CDR3 DNA reads as TGTGCCAGCCCTTACGGGGCAGGGGATAGGAAGATCCCTGAAGCTTTCTTT. Amino acids: CASPYGAGDRKIPEAFF.

This chain connects TRBV6-5 to TRBJ2-1; 9 bases agree with TRBD1. The CDR3 length is 15 residues. V was clipped by 6 bases and J by 2 bases; unmatched bases: 5. Germline V gene data show CDR1 as MNHEY and CDR2 as SVGAGI. CDR3 sequence reads: CASRNRDRAYNEQFF. The DNA for the CDR3 is TGTGCCAGCAGGAACCGGGACAGGGCCTACAATGAGCAGTTCTTC.

The rearrangement links TRBV20-1 to TRBJ1-2; 10 bases line up with TRBD1. Germline values: CDR1 DFQATT, CDR2 SNEGSKA (reference sequence). This CDR3 has 14 residues. V lost 3 bases and J lost 7; bases outside the gene matches: 8. The CDR3 coding sequence is TGCAGTGCTAGTGACAGGGGGCGCGGGGGTGGCTACACCTTC. The encoded protein is CSASDRGRGGGYTF.

This sequence joins TRBV25-1 and TRBJ1-6; D is possibly TRBD1 (5 bases). The germline V and J ends were trimmed by 5 bases and 8 bases, with 10 bases remaining between them. From germline, CDR1 is MGHDK and CDR2 SYGVNS. The CDR3 sequence is 13 residues long. Here the CDR3 DNA reads TGTGCCAGCAGTCAAGGGGCTTATTCACCCCTCCACTTT. It yields the protein CASSQGAYSPLHF.

This chain links TRBV6-1 with TRBJ2-7; 7 bases are shared with TRBD2. The V and J ends lost 2 bases and 2 bases, in that order; junction bases with no gene match: 6. The CDR3 loop spans 15 amino acids. Germline V gene lookup returns CDR1 MNHNS and CDR2 SASEGT. The CDR3 DNA sequence: TGTGCCAGCAGTGAACCCGGGGGGACCACCTACGAGCAGTACGTC. It translates to CASSEPGGTTYEQYV.